Listed below are T cell receptor beta chains from one sample, sequenced in a study of T cells in Graves' hyperthyroidism and ophthalmopathy. TCRdb independently ran MiXCR on the multiplex PCR reads; one entry per CDR3 protein. Seen here are 450,000 to 650,000 distinct CDR3 sequences, 17% observed once, and the top ten hold approximately 15%. Specimen: blood. All receptors come from a woman under 30 with Graves' ophthalmopathy. Both conserved end residues are part of each CDR3. Fields, in order: V gene, D gene, clone size, J gene, CDR3 DNA, CDR3 protein. The D gene is left open where the match is weak. Rows give clone size only sometimes, using once, few, many, or a class for an expanded clone.

v_call: TRBV5-1
d_call: .
clone_size: .
j_call: TRBJ2-7
cdr3_nt: TGCGCCAGCAGCTTGTGGGAACTCTCCTACGAGCAGTACTTC
cdr3_aa: CASSLWELSYEQYF

v_call: TRBV28
d_call: TRBD1
clone_size: few
j_call: TRBJ2-7
cdr3_nt: TGTGCCAGCAGTTTGATTGGGTGGACAGGGGGGGCGGCCTACGAGCAGTACTTC
cdr3_aa: CASSLIGWTGGAAYEQYF

v_call: TRBV28
d_call: .
clone_size: .
j_call: TRBJ2-3
cdr3_nt: TGTGCCAGCATGTCAGGGCAAGATACGCAGTATTTT
cdr3_aa: CASMSGQDTQYF

v_call: TRBV6-1
d_call: .
clone_size: .
j_call: TRBJ1-6
cdr3_nt: TGTGCCAGCAGTGAAAACAGGCTGTTGAGAATATCTAATTCACCCCTCCACTTT
cdr3_aa: CASSENRLLRISNSPLHF

v_call: TRBV7-2
d_call: .
clone_size: many
j_call: TRBJ2-1
cdr3_nt: TGTGCCAGCAGCTTAGTGATAGGGCTCGATGAGCAGTTCTTC
cdr3_aa: CASSLVIGLDEQFF

v_call: TRBV20-1
d_call: .
clone_size: .
j_call: TRBJ2-1
cdr3_nt: TGCAGTGCTGCGGCAGCCACTCACAATGAGCAGTTCTTC
cdr3_aa: CSAAAATHNEQFF

v_call: TRBV7-9
d_call: .
clone_size: .
j_call: TRBJ1-2
cdr3_nt: TGTGCCAGCAGCTTGGGGCAGGGGTGGGGCTACACCTTC
cdr3_aa: CASSLGQGWGYTF

v_call: TRBV13
d_call: .
clone_size: many
j_call: TRBJ1-2
cdr3_nt: TGTGCCAGCAGCCTCCATGGGGGGTCGGGAGGCTACACCTTC
cdr3_aa: CASSLHGGSGGYTF

v_call: TRBV7-9
d_call: .
clone_size: many
j_call: TRBJ2-1
cdr3_nt: TGTGCCAGCAGCTTATCTCTTGAGCAGTTCTTC
cdr3_aa: CASSLSLEQFF

v_call: TRBV28
d_call: TRBD2
clone_size: many
j_call: TRBJ2-1
cdr3_nt: TGTGCCAGCAGTCTAGCGGGAGTCGGAAACAATGAGCAGTTCTTC
cdr3_aa: CASSLAGVGNNEQFF

v_call: TRBV30
d_call: TRBD1
clone_size: few
j_call: TRBJ1-6
cdr3_nt: TGTGCCTGGAGTGGAAACTACAGGGGCCGTAGCTCCTATAATTCACCCCTCCACTTT
cdr3_aa: CAWSGNYRGRSSYNSPLHF

v_call: TRBV28
d_call: TRBD2
clone_size: .
j_call: TRBJ2-3
cdr3_nt: TGTGCCAGCCGAAGGACAGGACTAGCGGGAGATAAAGCAGATACGCAGTATTTT
cdr3_aa: CASRRTGLAGDKADTQYF

v_call: TRBV9
d_call: TRBD2
clone_size: few
j_call: TRBJ2-5
cdr3_nt: TGTGCCAGCGGGGGGGTCGAAGAGACCCAGTACTTC
cdr3_aa: CASGGVEETQYF

v_call: TRBV3-1
d_call: .
clone_size: many
j_call: TRBJ1-2
cdr3_nt: TGTGCCAGCAGCCAAGTGAAGGGCCCTAACTATGGCTACACCTTC
cdr3_aa: CASSQVKGPNYGYTF